The clone carrying this TCR beta chain came up a few times. This sample was taken from a study of blood T cell repertoires in COVID-19. Study-wide context: Sources were T cells, B-cell-depleted T cells, or PBMCs; the material itself was cDNA or gDNA.

Study processing details: Researchers report that nucleated cell counts were estimated from reference gene primer amplification. Measured with immunoSEQ multiplex PCR; TCRdb has only the in-frame clones, and not every one. V, J and clone size are those of that table, while D and trimming were read from the DNA. This table has about 190,000 clones, 88% appearing once. Trimming removed 5 bases at V and 3 bases at J, with 11 bases between. This CDR3 has 13 amino acids. Germline V gene lookup returns CDR1 MNHNY and CDR2 SVGAGI (reference sequence). Sequenced: peripheral blood. The chain has TRBV6-6 and TRBJ2-7, with D possibly being TRBD1 or TRBD2 (5 bases each). The TCR comes from a human donor in a cohort sampled during active COVID-19. For the CDR3, the DNA is TGTGCCAGCAGTCGGGGCTCTCTCTACGAGCAGTACTTC. It yields the protein CASSRGSLYEQYF.